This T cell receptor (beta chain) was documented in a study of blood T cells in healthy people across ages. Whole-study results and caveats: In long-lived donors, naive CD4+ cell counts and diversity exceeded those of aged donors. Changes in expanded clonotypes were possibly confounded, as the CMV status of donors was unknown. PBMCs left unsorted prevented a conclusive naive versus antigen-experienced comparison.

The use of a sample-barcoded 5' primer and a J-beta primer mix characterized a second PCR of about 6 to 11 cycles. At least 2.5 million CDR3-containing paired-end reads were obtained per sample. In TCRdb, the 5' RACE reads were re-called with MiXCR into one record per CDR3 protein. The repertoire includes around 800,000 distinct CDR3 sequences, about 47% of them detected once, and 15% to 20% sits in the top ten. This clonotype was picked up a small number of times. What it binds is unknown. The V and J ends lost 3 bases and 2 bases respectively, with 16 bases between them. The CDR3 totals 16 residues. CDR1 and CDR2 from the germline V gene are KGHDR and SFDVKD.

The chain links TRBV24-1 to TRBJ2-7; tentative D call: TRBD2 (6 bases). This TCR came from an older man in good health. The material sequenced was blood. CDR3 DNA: TGTGCCACCAGTGATGGACCGGGACTGAAAACCTACGAGCAGTACTTC. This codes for CATSDGPGLKTYEQYF.